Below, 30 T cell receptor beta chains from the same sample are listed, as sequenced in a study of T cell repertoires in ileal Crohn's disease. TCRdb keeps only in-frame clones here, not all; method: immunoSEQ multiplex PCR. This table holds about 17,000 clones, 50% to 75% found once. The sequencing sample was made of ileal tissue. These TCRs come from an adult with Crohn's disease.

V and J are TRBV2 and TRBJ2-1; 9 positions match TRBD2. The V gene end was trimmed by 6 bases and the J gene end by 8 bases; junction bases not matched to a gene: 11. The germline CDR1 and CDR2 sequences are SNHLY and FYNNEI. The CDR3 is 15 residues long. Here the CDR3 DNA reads TGTGCCAGCAGGGATCTAGCGGGAAAGGCCGATGAGCAGTTCTTC. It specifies CASRDLAGKADEQFF.

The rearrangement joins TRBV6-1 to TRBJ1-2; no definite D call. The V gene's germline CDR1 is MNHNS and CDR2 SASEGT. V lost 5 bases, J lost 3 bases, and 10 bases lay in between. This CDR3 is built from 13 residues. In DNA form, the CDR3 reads TGTGCCAGCAGTCCCTCTAGCTACTATGGCTACACCTTC. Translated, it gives CASSPSSYYGYTF.

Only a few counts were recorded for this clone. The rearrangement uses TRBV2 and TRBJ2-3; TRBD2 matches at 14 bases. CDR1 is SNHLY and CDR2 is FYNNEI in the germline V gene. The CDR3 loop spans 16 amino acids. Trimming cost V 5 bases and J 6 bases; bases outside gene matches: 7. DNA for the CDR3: TGTGCCAGCAGTTCGGGACTAGCGGGAGTTATGGATACGCAGTATTTT. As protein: CASSSGLAGVMDTQYF.

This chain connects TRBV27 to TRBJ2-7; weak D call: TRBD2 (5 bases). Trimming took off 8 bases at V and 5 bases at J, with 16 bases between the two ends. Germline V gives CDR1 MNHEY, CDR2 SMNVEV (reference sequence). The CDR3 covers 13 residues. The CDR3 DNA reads TGTGCCAGCCGACCCGGCGGACTGAACGAGCAGTACTTC. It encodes CASRPGGLNEQYF.

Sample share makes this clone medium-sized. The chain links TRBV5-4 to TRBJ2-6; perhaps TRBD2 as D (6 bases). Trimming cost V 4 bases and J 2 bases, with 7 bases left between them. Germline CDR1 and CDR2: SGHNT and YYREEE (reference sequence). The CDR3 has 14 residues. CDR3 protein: CASSPGAGANVLTF. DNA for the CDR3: TGTGCCAGCAGCCCGGGGGCTGGGGCCAACGTCCTGACTTTC.

CDR3 region: CASSLDVDRVTGELFF. Here the CDR3 DNA reads TGCGCCAGCAGCTTGGATGTTGACAGGGTCACCGGGGAGCTGTTTTTT. This rearrangement joins TRBV5-1 to TRBJ2-2, with 7 positions matching TRBD1. Germline lookup yields CDR1 SGHRS and CDR2 YFSETQ. The CDR3 sequence is 16 residues long. V shed 0 bases, J shed 4 bases, and the junction held 6 bases outside the gene matches. Full variable domain (missing parts from reference TRBV5-1 and TRBJ2-2): KAGVTQTPRYLIKTRGQQVTLSCSPISGHRSVSWYQQTPGQGLQFLFEYFSETQRNKGNFPGRFSGRQFSNSRSEMNVSTLELGDSALYLCASSLDVDRVTGELFFGEGSRLTVL.

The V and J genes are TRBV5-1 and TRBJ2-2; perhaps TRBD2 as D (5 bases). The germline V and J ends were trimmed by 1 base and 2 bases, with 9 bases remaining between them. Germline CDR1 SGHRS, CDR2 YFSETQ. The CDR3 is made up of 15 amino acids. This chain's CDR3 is CASSLRTDNTGELFF. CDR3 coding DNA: TGCGCCAGCAGCTTGAGGACTGACAACACCGGGGAGCTGTTTTTT.

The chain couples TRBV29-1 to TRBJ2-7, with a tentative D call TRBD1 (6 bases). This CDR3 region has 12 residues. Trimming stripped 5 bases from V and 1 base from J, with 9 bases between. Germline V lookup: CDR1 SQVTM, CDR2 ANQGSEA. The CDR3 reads CSVMGQSYEQYF. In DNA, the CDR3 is TGCAGCGTTATGGGACAATCCTACGAGCAGTACTTC.

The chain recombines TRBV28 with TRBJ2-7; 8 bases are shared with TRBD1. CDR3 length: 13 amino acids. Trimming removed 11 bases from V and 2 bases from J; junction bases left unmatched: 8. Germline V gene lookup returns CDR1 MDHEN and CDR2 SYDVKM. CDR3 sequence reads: CASHDRGTYEQYF. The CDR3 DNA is TGTGCCTCCCATGACAGGGGCACCTACGAGCAGTACTTC.

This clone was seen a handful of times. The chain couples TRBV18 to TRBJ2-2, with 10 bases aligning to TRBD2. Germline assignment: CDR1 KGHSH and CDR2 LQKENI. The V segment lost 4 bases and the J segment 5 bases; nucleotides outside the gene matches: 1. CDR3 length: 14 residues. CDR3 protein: CASSLAGGTGELFF. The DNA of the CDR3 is TGTGCCAGCTCACTAGCGGGAGGTACCGGGGAGCTGTTTTTT.

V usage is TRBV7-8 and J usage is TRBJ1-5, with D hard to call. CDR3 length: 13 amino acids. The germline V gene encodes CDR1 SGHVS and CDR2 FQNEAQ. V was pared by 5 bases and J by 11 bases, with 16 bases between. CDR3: CASSLSSRQSQHF. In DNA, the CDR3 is TGTGCCAGCAGCCTTAGTTCGCGGCAATCCCAGCATTTT. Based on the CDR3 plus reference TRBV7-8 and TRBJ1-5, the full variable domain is GAGVSQSPRYKVAKRGQDVALRCDPISGHVSLFWYQQALGQGPEFLTYFQNEAQLDKSGLPSDRFFAERPEGSVSTLKIQRTQQEDSAVYLCASSLSSRQSQHFGDGTRLSIL.

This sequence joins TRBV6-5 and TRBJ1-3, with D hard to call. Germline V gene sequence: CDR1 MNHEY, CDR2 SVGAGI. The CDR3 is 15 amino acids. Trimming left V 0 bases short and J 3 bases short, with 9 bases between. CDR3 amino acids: CASSYSARGGNTIYF. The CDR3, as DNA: TGTGCCAGCAGTTACTCTGCTCGGGGTGGAAACACCATATATTTT.

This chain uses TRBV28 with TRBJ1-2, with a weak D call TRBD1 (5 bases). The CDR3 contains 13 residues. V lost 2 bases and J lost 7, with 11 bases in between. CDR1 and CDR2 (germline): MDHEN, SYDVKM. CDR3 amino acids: CASSLTRAIGYTF. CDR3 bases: TGTGCCAGCAGTTTAACCAGGGCGATTGGCTACACCTTC.

The CDR3 DNA follows: TGTGCCAGCAGCCCATCCTGGTCGGGCTACAATGAGCAGTTCTTC. Translated, it gives CASSPSWSGYNEQFF. This chain connects TRBV9 to TRBJ2-1; no clear D. Germline CDR1 is SGDLS and CDR2 is YYNGEE. The CDR3 runs to 15 residues. Trimming cost V 4 bases and J 3 bases, with 14 bases left between them.

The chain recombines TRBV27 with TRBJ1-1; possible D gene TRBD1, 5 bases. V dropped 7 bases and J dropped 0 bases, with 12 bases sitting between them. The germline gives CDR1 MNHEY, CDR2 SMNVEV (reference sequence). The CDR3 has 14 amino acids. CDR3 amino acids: CASIKGQMNTEAFF. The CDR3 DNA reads TGTGCCAGCATAAAAGGACAAATGAACACTGAAGCTTTCTTT.

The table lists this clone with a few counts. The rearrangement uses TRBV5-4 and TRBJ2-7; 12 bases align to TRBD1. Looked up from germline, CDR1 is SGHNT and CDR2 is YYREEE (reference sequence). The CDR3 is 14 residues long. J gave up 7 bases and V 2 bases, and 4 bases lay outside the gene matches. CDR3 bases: TGTGCCAGCAGCTTTGGGACAGGGGGCGCGGAGCAGTACTTC. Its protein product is CASSFGTGGAEQYF.

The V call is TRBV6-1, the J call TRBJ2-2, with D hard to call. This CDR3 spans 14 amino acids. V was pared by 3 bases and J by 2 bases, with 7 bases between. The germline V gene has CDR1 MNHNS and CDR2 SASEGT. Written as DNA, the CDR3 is TGTGCCAGCAGTGAGGGCTACAACACCGGGGAGCTGTTTTTT. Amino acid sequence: CASSEGYNTGELFF.

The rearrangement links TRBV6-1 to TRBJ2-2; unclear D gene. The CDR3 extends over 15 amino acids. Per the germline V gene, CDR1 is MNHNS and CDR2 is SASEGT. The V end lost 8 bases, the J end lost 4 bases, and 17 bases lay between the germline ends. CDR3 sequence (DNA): TGTGCCAGCGGAGTGACTGCGGATGGCACCGGGGAGCTGTTTTTT. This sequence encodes CASGVTADGTGELFF.

CDR3 nucleotides: TGTGCCACCAGCAGAGATACCGGGACAGATACGCAGTATTTT. Protein product: CATSRDTGTDTQYF. This chain links TRBV15 with TRBJ2-3; no definite D call. The germline V gene encodes CDR1 LNHNV and CDR2 YYDKDF (reference sequence). The germline V and J ends were trimmed by 0 bases and 3 bases, with 7 bases remaining between them. The CDR3 is 14 amino acids.

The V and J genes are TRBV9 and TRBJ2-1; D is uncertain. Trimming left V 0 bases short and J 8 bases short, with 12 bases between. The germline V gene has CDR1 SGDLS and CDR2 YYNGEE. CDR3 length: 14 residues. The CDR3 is CASSVVNSIHEQFF. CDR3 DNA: TGTGCCAGCAGCGTAGTGAACTCTATCCATGAGCAGTTCTTC.

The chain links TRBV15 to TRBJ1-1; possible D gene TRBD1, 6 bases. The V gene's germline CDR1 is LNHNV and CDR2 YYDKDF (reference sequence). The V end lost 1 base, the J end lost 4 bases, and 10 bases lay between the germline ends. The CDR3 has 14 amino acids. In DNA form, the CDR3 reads TGTGCCACCAGCAGAGTACAAGGGGGCACTGAAGCTTTCTTT. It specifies CATSRVQGGTEAFF. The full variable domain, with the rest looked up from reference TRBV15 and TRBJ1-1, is DAMVIQNPRYQVTQFGKPVTLSCSQTLNHNVMYWYQQKSSQAPKLLFHYYDKDFNNEADTPDNFQSRRPNTSFCFLDIRSPGLGDTAMYLCATSRVQGGTEAFFGQGTRLTVV.

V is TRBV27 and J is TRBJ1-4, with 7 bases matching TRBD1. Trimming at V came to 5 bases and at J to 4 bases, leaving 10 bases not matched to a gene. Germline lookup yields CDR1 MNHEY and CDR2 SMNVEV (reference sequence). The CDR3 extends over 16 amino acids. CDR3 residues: CASSPDRVWGNEKLFF. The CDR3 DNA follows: TGTGCCAGCAGTCCCGACAGGGTTTGGGGTAATGAAAAACTGTTTTTT.

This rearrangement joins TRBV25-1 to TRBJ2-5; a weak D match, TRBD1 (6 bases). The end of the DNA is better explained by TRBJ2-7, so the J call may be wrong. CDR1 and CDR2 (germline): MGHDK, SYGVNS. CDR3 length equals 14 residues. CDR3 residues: CASSKGGAGYEQYF. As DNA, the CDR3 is TGTGCCAGCAGTAAAGGGGGTGCCGGGTACGAGCAGTACTTC.

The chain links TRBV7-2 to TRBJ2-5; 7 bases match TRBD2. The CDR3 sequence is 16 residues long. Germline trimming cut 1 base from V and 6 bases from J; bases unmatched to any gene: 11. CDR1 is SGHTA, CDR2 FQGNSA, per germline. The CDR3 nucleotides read TGTGCCAGCAGCTTAGGAGACGCGGGAGAGGGAAAGACCCAGTACTTC. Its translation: CASSLGDAGEGKTQYF. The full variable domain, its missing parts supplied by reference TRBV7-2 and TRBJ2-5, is GAGVSQSPSNKVTEKGKDVELRCDPISGHTALYWYRQSLGQGLEFLIYFQGNSAPDKSGLPSDRFSAERTGGSVSTLTIQRTQQEDSAVYLCASSLGDAGEGKTQYFGPGTRLLVL.

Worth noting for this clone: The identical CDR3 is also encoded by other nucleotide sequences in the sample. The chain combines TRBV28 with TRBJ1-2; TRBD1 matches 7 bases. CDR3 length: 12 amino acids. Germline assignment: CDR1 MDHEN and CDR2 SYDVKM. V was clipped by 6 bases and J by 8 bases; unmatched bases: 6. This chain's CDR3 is CASSYRGLGYTF. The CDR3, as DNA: TGTGCCAGCAGCTACAGGGGACTCGGCTACACCTTC.

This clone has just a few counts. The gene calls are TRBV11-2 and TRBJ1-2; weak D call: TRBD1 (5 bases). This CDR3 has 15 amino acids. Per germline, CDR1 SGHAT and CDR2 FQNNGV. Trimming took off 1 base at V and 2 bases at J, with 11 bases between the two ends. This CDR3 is CASSLGPGKNYGYTF. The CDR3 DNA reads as TGTGCCAGCAGCTTAGGGCCAGGGAAAAACTATGGCTACACCTTC.

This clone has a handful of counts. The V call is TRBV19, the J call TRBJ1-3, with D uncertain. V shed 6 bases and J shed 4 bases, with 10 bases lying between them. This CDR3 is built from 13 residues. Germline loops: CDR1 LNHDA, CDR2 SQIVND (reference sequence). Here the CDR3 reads CASRTGFGNTIYF. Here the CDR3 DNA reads TGTGCCAGTAGGACGGGATTCGGAAACACCATATATTTT.

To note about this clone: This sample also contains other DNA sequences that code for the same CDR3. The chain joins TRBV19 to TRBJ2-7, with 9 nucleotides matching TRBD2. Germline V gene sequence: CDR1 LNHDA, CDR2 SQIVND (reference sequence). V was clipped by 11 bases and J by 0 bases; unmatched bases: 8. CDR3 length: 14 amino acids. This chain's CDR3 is CASASGTSSYEQYF. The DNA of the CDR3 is TGTGCCTCTGCTAGCGGGACTAGCTCCTACGAGCAGTACTTC.

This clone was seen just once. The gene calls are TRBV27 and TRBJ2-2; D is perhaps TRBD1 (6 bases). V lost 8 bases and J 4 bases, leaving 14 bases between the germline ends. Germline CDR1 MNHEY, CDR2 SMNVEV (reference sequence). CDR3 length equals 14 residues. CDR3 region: CASGRTASTGELFF. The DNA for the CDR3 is TGTGCCAGCGGTAGGACAGCGAGCACCGGGGAGCTGTTTTTT.

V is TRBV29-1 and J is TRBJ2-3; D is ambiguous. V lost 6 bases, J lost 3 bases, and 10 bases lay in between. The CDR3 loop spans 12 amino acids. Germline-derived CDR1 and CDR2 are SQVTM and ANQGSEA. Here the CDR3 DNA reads TGCAGCGTAGAACAACAGACAGATACGCAGTATTTT. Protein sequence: CSVEQQTDTQYF.